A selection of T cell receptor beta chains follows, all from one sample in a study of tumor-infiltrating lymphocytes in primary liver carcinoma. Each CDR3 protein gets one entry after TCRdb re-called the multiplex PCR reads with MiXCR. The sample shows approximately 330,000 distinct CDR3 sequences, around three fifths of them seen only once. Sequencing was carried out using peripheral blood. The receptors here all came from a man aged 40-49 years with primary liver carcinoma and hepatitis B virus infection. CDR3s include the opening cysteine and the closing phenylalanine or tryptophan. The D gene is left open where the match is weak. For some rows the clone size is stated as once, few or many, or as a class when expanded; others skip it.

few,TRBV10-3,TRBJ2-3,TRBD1,TGTGCCATCAGTGACCAAACTGCTGGGACAGGGGGGGGCACAGATACGCAGTATTTT,CAISDQTAGTGGGTDTQYF
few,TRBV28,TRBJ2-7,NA,TGTGCCAGCGAGTTTGAGGCCGAGCAGTACTTC,CASEFEAEQYF
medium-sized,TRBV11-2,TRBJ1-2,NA,TGTGCCAGCAGCTTAGGTCCAGGGTGGGATGGCTACACCTTC,CASSLGPGWDGYTF
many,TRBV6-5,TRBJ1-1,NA,TGTGCCAGTAAGCAGGGGCCCACTGAAGCTTTCTTT,CASKQGPTEAFF
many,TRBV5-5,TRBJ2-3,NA,TGTGCCAGCAGTGACTTTATCACAGATACGCAGTATTTT,CASSDFITDTQYF
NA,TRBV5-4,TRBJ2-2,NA,TGTGCCAGCAGCTTTACAGCCGGGGTGCTGTTTTTT,CASSFTAGVLFF
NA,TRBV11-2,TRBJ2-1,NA,TGTGCCAGCGCCCCCCGGGCGGGGTATGAGCAGTTCTTC,CASAPRAGYEQFF
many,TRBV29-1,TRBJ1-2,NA,TGCAGCGCCGGGACCAACTATGGCTACACCTTC,CSAGTNYGYTF
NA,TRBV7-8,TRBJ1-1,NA,TGTGCCAGCAGCCTCTTTTCGGAGGTCTTCGAAGCTTTCTTT,CASSLFSEVFEAFF
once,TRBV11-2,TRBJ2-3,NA,TGTGCCAGCAGCCCCCGGGCAATTACAGATAGGCAGTATTTT,CASSPRAITDRQYF
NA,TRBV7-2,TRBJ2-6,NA,TGTGCCAGCAGCTTCCCGGAGGGGACAGTACCAGATCTGTTCCAATCTGGGGCCAACGTCCTGACTTTC,CASSFPEGTVPDLFQSGANVLTF
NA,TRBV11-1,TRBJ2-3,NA,TGTGCCAGCAAGGGAACAGTCACATATACACAGTATTTT,CASKGTVTYTQYF
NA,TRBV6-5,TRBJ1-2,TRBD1,TGTGCCAGTAGTTACAATGGACAGGGGGGATGCTACACCTTC,CASSYNGQGGCYTF
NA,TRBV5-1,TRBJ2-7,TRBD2,TGCGCCAACAGCTTGGCCGCGGGAGCCTACGAGCAGTACTTC,CANSLAAGAYEQYF
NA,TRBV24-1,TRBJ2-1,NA,TGTGCCACCAGTGACCCCCAACCGAGTCGCATGAGGGTCAGTGAGCAGTTCTTC,CATSDPQPSRMRVSEQFF
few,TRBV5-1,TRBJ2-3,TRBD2,TGCGCCAGCAGCGGCACTAGCGGCCACTTCACAGATACGCAGTATTTT,CASSGTSGHFTDTQYF
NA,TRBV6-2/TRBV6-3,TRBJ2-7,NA,TGTGCCAGCAGTTATTCCCGTGACGGGAGTTTGGGGGACCTTACCTACGAGCAGTGCTTC,CASSYSRDGSLGDLTYEQCF
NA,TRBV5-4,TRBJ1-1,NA,TGTGCCAGCAGCTTGAGAGGGGTCGAAGAAGCTTTCTTT,CASSLRGVEEAFF
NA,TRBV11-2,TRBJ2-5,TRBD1,TGTGCCAGCAGCCCGGTTGGACAGGGAATCTCTCAAGAGACCCAGTACTTC,CASSPVGQGISQETQYF
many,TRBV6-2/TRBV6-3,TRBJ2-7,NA,TGTGCCAGCAGTGGTTTACGGGCAGAACACTACGAGCAGTACTTC,CASSGLRAEHYEQYF
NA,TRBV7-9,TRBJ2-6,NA,TGTACCAGCAGCTTAGGCCCCCCTGGGGCCAACGTCCTGACTTTC,CTSSLGPPGANVLTF
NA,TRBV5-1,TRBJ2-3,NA,TGCGCCAGCAGCTTGGCATCCAGTGGCTGGGCAGATACGCAGTATTTT,CASSLASSGWADTQYF
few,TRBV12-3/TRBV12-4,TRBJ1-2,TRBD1,TGTGCCAGCTCACTGGGGGGACAGGGGCTCATCCGCTATGGCTACACCTTC,CASSLGGQGLIRYGYTF
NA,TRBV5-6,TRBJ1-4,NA,TGTGCCAGCAGCTTGGTAGCCCGATTGGGGACTAATGAAAAACTGTTTTTT,CASSLVARLGTNEKLFF
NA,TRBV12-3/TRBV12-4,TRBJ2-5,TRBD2,TGTGCCAGCAGTTCCTTAGCGGGAGGTGCGGAAGAGACCCGGTACTTC,CASSSLAGGAEETRYF
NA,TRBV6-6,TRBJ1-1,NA,TGTGCCAGCAGAAAGGAGGGTGGGGATAGTAAAACTCTCTTT,CASRKEGGDSKTLF
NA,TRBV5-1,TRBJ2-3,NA,TGCGCCAGCAGCCTGGACAGCAGCACAGATACGCAGTATTTT,CASSLDSSTDTQYF
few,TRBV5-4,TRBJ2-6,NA,TGTGCCAGCAGCTCCCTTGACCAAGAACACTCTGGGGCCAACGTCCTGACTTTC,CASSSLDQEHSGANVLTF
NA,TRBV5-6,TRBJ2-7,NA,TGTGCCAGCAGCTTGGGCCCCCGACAGGCCGCCTACGAGCAGTACTTC,CASSLGPRQAAYEQYF
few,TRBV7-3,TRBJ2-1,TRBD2,TGTGCCAGCAGCTTATTAGCGGGAGGGCCGTGGAATGAGCAGTTCTTC,CASSLLAGGPWNEQFF
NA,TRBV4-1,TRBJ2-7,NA,TGCGCCAACAGCCAAGAGAAAGTCTCCTACGAGCAGTACTTC,CANSQEKVSYEQYF
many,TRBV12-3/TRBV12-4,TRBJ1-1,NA,TGTGCCAGCAGTTTATCGGAAAACACTGAAGCTTTCTTT,CASSLSENTEAFF
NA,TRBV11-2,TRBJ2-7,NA,TGTGCCAGCAGCTTTACCGGGCAGCAGTACTTC,CASSFTGQQYF
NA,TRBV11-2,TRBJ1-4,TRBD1,TGTACCAGAAGCTTAGACAGGGGGCCGGGTGAAAAACTGTTTTTT,CTRSLDRGPGEKLFF
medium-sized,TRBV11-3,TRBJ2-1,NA,TGTGCCAGCAGCTTAGACCGCAATGAGCAGTTCTTC,CASSLDRNEQFF
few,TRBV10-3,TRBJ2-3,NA,TGTGCCATCAGTGTGGACGGCCAGAGACAAGATACGCAGTATTTT,CAISVDGQRQDTQYF
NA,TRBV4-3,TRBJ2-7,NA,TGCGCCAACAACCAATCTGGGGGGTCCTACGAGCAGTACTTC,CANNQSGGSYEQYF
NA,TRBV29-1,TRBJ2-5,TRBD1,TGCAGCGTTGCCGGGACAGGCCAAGAGACCCAGTGCTTC,CSVAGTGQETQCF
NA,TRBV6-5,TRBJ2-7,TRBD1,TGTGCCAGCTCAGGGGGCGCGATGGGCTCCTACGAGCAGTACTTC,CASSGGAMGSYEQYF
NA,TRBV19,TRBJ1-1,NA,TGTGCCAGTAAGGCTCAGGGCGCTGAAGCTTTCTTT,CASKAQGAEAFF
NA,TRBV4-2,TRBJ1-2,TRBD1,TGTGTCAGCAGCCAAGAGGAGGACAGGGAAGAAGGTGGCTACACCTTC,CVSSQEEDREEGGYTF
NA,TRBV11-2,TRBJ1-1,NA,TGTACCAGCAGCCCTCGGGGCGGAGGGAACACTGAAGCTTTCTTT,CTSSPRGGGNTEAFF
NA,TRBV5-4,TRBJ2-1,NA,TGTGCCAGCAGCCCACGAAATTCCTACAATGAGCAGCTCTTC,CASSPRNSYNEQLF
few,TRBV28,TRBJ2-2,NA,TGTGCCACCCGGAAGACAGGTCGGGCCGGGGAGCTGTTTTTT,CATRKTGRAGELFF
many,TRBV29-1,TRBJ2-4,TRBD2,TGCAGCGTTGAAATGGGACTAGCGGGAGGACTCGGGGCCAAAAACATTCAGTACTTC,CSVEMGLAGGLGAKNIQYF
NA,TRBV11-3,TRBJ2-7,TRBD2,TGTGCCAGCAGCTTAGGGGGTCTAGCGGCGAACTCCTACGAGCAGTACTTC,CASSLGGLAANSYEQYF
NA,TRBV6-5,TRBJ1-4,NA,TGTGCCAGCAGGACGAACAGGGAGAGCGGTGAAAAACTGTTTTTT,CASRTNRESGEKLFF
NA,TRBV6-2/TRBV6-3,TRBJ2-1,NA,TGTGCCAGCAGTTACGATCCGGAAAGCTCCTACAATGAGCAGTTCTTC,CASSYDPESSYNEQFF
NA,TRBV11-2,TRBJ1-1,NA,TGTGCCAGCAGCTTACGGGTGAACGCTGAAGCTTTCTTT,CASSLRVNAEAFF
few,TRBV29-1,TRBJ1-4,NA,TGCAGCGTTGAAGGGCAATCTAATGAAAAACTGTTTTTT,CSVEGQSNEKLFF
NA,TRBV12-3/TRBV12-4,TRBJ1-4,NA,TGTGCCAGCAACTCGGGGGCAGCTAATGAAAAACTGTTTTTT,CASNSGAANEKLFF